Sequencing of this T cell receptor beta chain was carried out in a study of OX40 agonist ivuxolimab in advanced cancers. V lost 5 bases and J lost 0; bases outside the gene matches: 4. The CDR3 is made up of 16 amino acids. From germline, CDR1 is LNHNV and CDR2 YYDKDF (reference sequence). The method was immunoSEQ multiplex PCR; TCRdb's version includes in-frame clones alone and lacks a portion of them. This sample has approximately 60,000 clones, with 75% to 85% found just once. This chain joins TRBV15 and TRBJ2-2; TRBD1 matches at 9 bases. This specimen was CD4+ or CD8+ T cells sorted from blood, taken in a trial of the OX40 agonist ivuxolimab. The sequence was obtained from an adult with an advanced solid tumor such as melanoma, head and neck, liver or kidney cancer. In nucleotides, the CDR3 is TGTGCCACCAGCGAGGGACAGGGCGCGAACACCGGGGAGCTGTTTTTT. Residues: CATSEGQGANTGELFF.